Each of the 16 T cell receptor delta chains below was sequenced from the same sample in a study of γδ T cells in repeated Plasmodium falciparum infection (dated by TCRdb to about 2021). Vgamma9/Vdelta2+ and Vdelta2-negative gammadelta T cell populations were flow-sorted from peripheral blood mononuclear cells for bulk TCR repertoire analysis. Library preparation used multiplex PCR. Sequencing relied on an Illumina MiSeq. TCRdb recomputed clones from the public reads with CATT; identical DNA rows were then combined. Here the sample has some 51,000 delta-chain clones; roughly 2% occur a single time. The ten biggest clones cover around 22% of the sample. The sequenced sample was gamma-delta T cells from blood. These receptors all come from a pool of human donors (malaria-infected and uninfected, not separated).

Only a few counts were recorded for this clone. The protein in TCRdb stems from a much larger clone and differs at residue 13 from this DNA's translation, likely a read error; here the protein is translated from the DNA. J is TRDJ1 and V is TRAV29/DV5; no definite D call. Germline-derived CDR1 and CDR2 are NSMFDY and ISSIKDK. The CDR3 has 14 amino acids. The CDR3 protein is CAASASMYTDKLTF. The CDR3 DNA reads as TGTGCAGCAAGCGCGAGTATGTACACCGATAAACTCACCTTT.

This clone was detected ten times or more. A far larger clone is a single base away, which makes a read error likely. Other DNA sequences in this specimen translate into the identical CDR3. This chain links TRDV3 with TRDJ1; tentatively, D is TRDD2 or TRDD3 (7 bases each). This CDR3 region has 18 residues. Germline V lookup: CDR1 TVYSNPD, CDR2 GDNSRS (reference sequence). CDR3 sequence: CAFKFPTRLGAPTDKLIF. Written as DNA, the CDR3 is TGTGCCTTTAAGTTTCCTACTAGGCTGGGGGCTCCCACCGATAAGCTCATCTTT. The entire variable domain, with the rest obtained from reference TRDV3 and TRDJ1, is as follows: CDKVTQSSPDQTVASGSEVVLLCTYDTVYSNPDLFWYRIRPDYSFQFVFYGDNSRSEGADFTQGRFSVKHILTQKAFHLVISPVRTEDSATYYCAFKFPTRLGAPTDKLIFGKGTRVTVEP.

Of note for this clone: The protein that TCRdb holds for this DNA derives from a much larger clone and differs from the translated DNA at residue 5, which likely indicates a read error; the protein shown here is translated from the DNA. J is TRDJ1 and V is TRDV1; 9 bases fit TRDD3. Since TCRdb gives no J gene, matching the DNA to germline was used here to assign it. With 4 bases clipped from V and 0 bases from J, the junction kept 27 bases outside the gene matches. The CDR3 sequence is 23 residues long. Germline CDR1 TSWWSYY, CDR2 QGS. The CDR3 region is CALGGLSFPTVRLLGENTDKLIF. For the CDR3, the DNA is TGTGCTCTTGGGGGACTAAGCTTCCCTACGGTACGTCTACTGGGGGAAAACACCGATAAACTCATCTTT.

This clone was detected ten times or more. The amino acid sequence in TCRdb belongs to a much larger clone and departs from this DNA's translation at residue 8, likely a sequencing read error; the sequence shown is translated from the DNA. The chain combines TRDV3 with TRDJ1; D is perhaps TRDD2 or TRDD3 (7 bases each). Germline V gene data show CDR1 as TVYSNPD and CDR2 as GDNSRS (reference sequence). V was clipped by 1 base and J by 1 base, with 25 bases between them. The CDR3 is made up of 18 amino acids. For the CDR3, the DNA is TGTGCCTTTAAGTTTCCTACTAAGCTGGGGGCTCCCACCGATAAACTCATCTTT. This encodes CAFKFPTKLGAPTDKLIF.

This clone has a count of ten or more. One base separates it from a far larger clone, so it is likely a read error. The sample contains more than one DNA sequence encoding this CDR3. This chain uses TRDV2 with TRDJ1; D unclear. TCRdb records no J gene; here it was assigned by comparing the DNA to germline. Trimming took 0 bases from V and 0 from J, leaving 10 bases between them. The CDR3 is 15 amino acids. Germline values: CDR1 GEAIGNYY, CDR2 EKD. The chain's CDR3 is CACDTKGLNTDKLIF. The DNA of the CDR3 is TGTGCCTGTGACACCAAGGGGTTGAACACCGATAAACTCATCTTT.

Turning to this clone: TCRdb records a much larger clone's protein for this DNA, with a difference at residue 10 that likely arises from a read error; the protein given is the translation of the DNA. The chain recombines TRDV1 with TRDJ1, with TRDD3 matching 7 bases. The J gene, absent from TCRdb, was called here by matching the DNA to germline. The germline CDR1 and CDR2 sequences are TSWWSYY and QGS. With V trimmed by 5 bases and J by 0 bases, 24 bases remained unmatched. The CDR3 totals 21 residues. CDR3 loop: CALGSCLPYCGIPRYTDKLIF. The CDR3 DNA is TGTGCTCTTGGGTCCTGCCTGCCGTACTGTGGGATACCACGTTACACCGATAAACTCATCTTT.

This clone showed up just a few times. It differs at one base from a far larger clone, so likely a read error. The sample contains more than one DNA sequence encoding this CDR3. The V and J genes are TRDV1 and TRDJ1, with 9 bases identical to TRDD3. The J gene is not listed in TCRdb, so it was assigned here from a DNA match to germline. Germline V lookup: CDR1 TSWWSYY, CDR2 QGS. The CDR3 has 21 residues. Trimming cost V 3 bases and J 0 bases; bases outside gene matches: 20. CDR3 DNA: TGTGCTCTTGGGGAGTTAAGTCCTGTATGGGGGATAGCTCTGTACACCGATAAACTCATCTTT. Translating gives CALGELSPVWGIALYTDKLIF.

In this sample, this clone turned up a few times. A read error is the likely source, as a far larger clone sits one nucleotide away. The same CDR3 is also encoded by other DNA sequences in this sample. This rearrangement joins TRDV1 to TRDJ1, with D possibly being TRDD2 or TRDD3 (8 bases each). Germline values: CDR1 TSWWSYY, CDR2 QGS. This CDR3 is 22 amino acids long. The CDR3 protein is CALGDNFFLLRDTGEFTDKLIF. The CDR3 bases are TGCGCTCTTGGGGATAATTTCTTCCTACTTCGGGATACGGGGGAATTTACCGATAAACTCATCTTT.

Remarks on this clone: TCRdb's protein for this DNA is that of a much larger clone and differs from the translation at residue 18, likely a read error; the protein shown is the DNA translation. The V gene is TRDV1, but the J gene lacks a call. The germline CDR1 and CDR2 sequences are TSWWSYY and QGS. There are 19 residues in the CDR3. The chain's CDR3 is CALGSRPLLLMVYTDKLTF. The CDR3 nucleotides are TGTGCTCTTGGGTCGCGGCCTCTCCTGTTAATGGTGTACACCGATAAACTCACCTTT.

In the case of this clone: TCRdb's protein, taken from a much larger clone, differs from this DNA's translation at residue 7, likely owing to a read error; the protein displayed comes from the DNA. The genes are TRDV2 and TRDJ1; D gene unclear. The CDR3 is 17 residues long. The germline V gene encodes CDR1 GEAIGNYY and CDR2 EKD. Deletions cut 3 bases from V and 0 bases from J, with 19 bases between. CDR3 bases: TGTGCCTGTGACCCTCTGTGGGACCTAGAGCACACCGATAAACTCATCTTT. As protein: CACDPLWDLEHTDKLIF.

There are many counts of this clone. TCRdb attributes to this sequence the protein of a much larger clone, which differs from the DNA translation at residue 15; a read error is likely, and the protein displayed is translated from the DNA. The chain couples TRDV1 to TRDJ1; TRDD3 agrees at 12 bases. The germline CDR1 and CDR2 sequences are TSWWSYY and QGS. There are 22 residues in the CDR3. Germline trimming cut 0 bases from V and 0 bases from J; bases unmatched to any gene: 17. The CDR3 loop reads CALGELCPHLLGDTTYTDKLIF. The DNA of the CDR3 is TGTGCTCTTGGGGAACTCTGCCCTCATCTACTGGGGGATACCACATACACCGATAAACTCATCTTT.

In its sample, this clone was seen many times. V is TRDV1 and J is TRDJ1; tentative D call: TRDD2 (5 bases). V gave up 2 bases and J gave up 0 bases, with 25 bases separating them. The germline V gene has CDR1 TSWWSYY and CDR2 QGS. The CDR3 has 20 amino acids. The CDR3 spells CALGELIRPDQPSYTDKLIF. The CDR3 bases are TGTGCTCTTGGGGAATTAATCCGACCCGACCAACCTTCGTACACCGATAAACTCATCTTT.

This clone was observed a few times. TCRdb's protein, taken from a much larger clone, differs from this DNA's translation at residue 13, likely owing to a read error; the protein displayed comes from the DNA. The chain has TRDV1 and TRDJ1; TRDD3 agrees at 8 bases. The J gene was missing in TCRdb and was found by matching the end of the DNA to germline. CDR3 size: 17 residues. Looked up from germline, CDR1 is TSWWSYY and CDR2 is QGS. Here the CDR3 reads CALGEHDWGLNTEKLIF. The CDR3, as DNA: TGTGCTCTTGGGGAACATGACTGGGGGCTGAACACCGAGAAACTCATCTTT.

This clone has a count of ten or more. V gene TRDV1 combines with J gene TRDJ2, with TRDD3 identical over 13 bases. Unmatched junction bases numbered 32, after V lost 4 bases and J lost 6 bases. Germline lookup yields CDR1 TSWWSYY and CDR2 QGS. CDR3 size: 25 residues. The CDR3 protein is CALGAPFFPYTQRTGGYDGAAQLFF. As DNA, the CDR3 is TGTGCTCTTGGGGCCCCATTTTTCCCCTACACCCAACGTACTGGGGGATACGACGGGGCAGCACAACTCTTCTTT.

This clone appeared a few times. The amino acid sequence in TCRdb belongs to a much larger clone and departs from this DNA's translation at residue 23, likely a sequencing read error; the sequence shown is translated from the DNA. The chain employs TRDV1 and TRDJ1, with 13 bases aligning to TRDD3. TCRdb does not report a J gene; here it was assigned by matching the DNA to germline references. The CDR3 length is 27 residues. Germline CDR1 reads TSWWSYY; CDR2 reads QGS. This chain's CDR3 is CALGEPSYYVLFDGYWGIRVRTGKLIF. The CDR3 bases are TGTGCTCTTGGGGAACCGTCATACTACGTCCTATTTGATGGGTACTGGGGGATACGCGTTAGGACCGGTAAACTCATCTTT.

On this clone: This likely reflects a read error, since a far larger clone is one base away. The sample contains more than one DNA sequence encoding this CDR3. This chain uses TRDV1 with TRDJ1, with TRDD3 matching over 13 bases. TCRdb is silent on the J gene; assignment here came from matching the DNA to germline. V lost 4 bases to trimming and J lost 1 base; unmatched junction nucleotides: 33. The germline gives CDR1 TSWWSYY, CDR2 QGS. CDR3 length equals 26 residues. CDR3 sequence reads: CALGAGFQVYYEFYWGIRGGTDKLIF. The CDR3 bases are TGTGCTCTTGGGGCAGGGTTTCAGGTCTACTACGAATTTTACTGGGGGATACGTGGGGGCACCGATAAACTCATCTTT.